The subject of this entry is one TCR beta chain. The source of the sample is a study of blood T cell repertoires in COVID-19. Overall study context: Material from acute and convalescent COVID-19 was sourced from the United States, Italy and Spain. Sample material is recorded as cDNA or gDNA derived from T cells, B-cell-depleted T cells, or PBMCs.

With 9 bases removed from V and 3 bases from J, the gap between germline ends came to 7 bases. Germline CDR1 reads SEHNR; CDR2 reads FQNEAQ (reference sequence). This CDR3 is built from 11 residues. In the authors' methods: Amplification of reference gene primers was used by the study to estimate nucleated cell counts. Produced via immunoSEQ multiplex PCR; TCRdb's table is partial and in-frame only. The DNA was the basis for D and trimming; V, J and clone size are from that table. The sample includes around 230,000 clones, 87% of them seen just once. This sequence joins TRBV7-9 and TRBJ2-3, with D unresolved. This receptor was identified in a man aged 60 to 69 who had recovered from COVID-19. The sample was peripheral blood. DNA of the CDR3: TGTGCCAGTACAAGAACAGATACGCAGTATTTT. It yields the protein CASTRTDTQYF.